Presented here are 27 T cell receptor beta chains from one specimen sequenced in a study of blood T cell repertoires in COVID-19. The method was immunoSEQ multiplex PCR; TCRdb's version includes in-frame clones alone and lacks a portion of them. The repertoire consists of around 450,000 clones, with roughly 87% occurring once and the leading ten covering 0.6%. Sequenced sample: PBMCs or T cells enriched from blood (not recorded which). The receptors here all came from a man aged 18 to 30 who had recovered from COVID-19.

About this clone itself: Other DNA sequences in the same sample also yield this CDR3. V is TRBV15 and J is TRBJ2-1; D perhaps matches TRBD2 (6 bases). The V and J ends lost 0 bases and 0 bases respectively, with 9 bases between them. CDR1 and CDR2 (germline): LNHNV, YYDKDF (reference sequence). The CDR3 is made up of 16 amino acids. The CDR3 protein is CATSRDGGSSYNEQFF. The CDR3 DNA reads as TGTGCCACCAGCAGAGATGGGGGGAGCTCCTACAATGAGCAGTTCTTC.

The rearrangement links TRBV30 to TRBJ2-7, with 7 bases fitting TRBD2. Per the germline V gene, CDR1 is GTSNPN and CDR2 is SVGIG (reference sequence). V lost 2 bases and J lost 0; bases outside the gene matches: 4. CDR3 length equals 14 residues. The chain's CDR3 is CAWSHRTSSYEQYF. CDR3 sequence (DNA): TGTGCCTGGAGTCACAGGACTAGCTCCTACGAGCAGTACTTC.

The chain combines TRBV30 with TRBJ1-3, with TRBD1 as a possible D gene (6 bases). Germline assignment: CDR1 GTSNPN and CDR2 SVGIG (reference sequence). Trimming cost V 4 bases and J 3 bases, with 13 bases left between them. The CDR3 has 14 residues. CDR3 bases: TGTGCCTGGAAAGGGGGGGCGCTTGGAAACACCATATATTTT. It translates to CAWKGGALGNTIYF.

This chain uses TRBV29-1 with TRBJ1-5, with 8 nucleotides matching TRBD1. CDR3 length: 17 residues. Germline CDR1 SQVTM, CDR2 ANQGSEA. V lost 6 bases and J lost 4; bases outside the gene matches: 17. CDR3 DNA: TGCAGCGTCTCGGACAGGGACGTGGGTGAATTTAATCAGCCCCAGCATTTT. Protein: CSVSDRDVGEFNQPQHF.

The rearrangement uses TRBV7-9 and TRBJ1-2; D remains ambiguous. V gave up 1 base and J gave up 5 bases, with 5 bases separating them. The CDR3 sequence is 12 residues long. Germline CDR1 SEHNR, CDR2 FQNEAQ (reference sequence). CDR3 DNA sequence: TGTGCCAGCAGCTTAGACACGTATGGCTACACCTTC. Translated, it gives CASSLDTYGYTF.

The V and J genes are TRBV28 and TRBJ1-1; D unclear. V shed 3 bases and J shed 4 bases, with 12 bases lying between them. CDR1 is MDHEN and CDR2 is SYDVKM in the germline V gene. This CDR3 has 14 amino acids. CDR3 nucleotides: TGTGCCAGCAGTTTGCGGCACCCGAGCACTGAAGCTTTCTTT. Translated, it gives CASSLRHPSTEAFF.

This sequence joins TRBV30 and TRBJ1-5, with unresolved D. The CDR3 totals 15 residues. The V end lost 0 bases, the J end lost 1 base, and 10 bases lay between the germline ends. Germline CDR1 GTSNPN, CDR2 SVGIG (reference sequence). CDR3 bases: TGTGCCTGGAGTGTAGGCAGGTTAAGCAATCAGCCCCAGCATTTT. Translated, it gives CAWSVGRLSNQPQHF.

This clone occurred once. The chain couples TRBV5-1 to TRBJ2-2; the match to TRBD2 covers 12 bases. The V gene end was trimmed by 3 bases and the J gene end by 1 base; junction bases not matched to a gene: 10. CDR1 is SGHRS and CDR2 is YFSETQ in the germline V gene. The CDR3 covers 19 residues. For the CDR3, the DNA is TGCGCCAGCAGCTACGGGCACTGGACTAGCGGGGTGAACACCGGGGAGCTGTTTTTT. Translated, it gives CASSYGHWTSGVNTGELFF.

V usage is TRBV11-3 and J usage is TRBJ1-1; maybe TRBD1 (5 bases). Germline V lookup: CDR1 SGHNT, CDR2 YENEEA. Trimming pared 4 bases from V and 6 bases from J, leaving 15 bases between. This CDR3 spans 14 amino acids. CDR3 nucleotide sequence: TGTGCCAGCAGCTATTACCCCCGGACACCTGAAGCTTTCTTT. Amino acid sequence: CASSYYPRTPEAFF.

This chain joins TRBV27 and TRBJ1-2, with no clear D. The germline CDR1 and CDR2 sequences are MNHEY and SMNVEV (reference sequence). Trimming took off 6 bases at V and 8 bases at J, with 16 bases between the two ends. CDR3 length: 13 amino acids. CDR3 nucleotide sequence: TGTGCCAGCAGCCTAGCGGGGTTTGGGGGCTACACCTTC. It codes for CASSLAGFGGYTF.

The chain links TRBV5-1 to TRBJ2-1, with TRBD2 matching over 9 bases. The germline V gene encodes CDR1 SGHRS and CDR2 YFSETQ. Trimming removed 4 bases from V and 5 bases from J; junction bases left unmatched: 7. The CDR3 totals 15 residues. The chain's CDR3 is CASSLLSSGNNEQFF. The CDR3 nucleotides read TGCGCCAGCAGCCTTCTCTCTAGCGGGAACAATGAGCAGTTCTTC.

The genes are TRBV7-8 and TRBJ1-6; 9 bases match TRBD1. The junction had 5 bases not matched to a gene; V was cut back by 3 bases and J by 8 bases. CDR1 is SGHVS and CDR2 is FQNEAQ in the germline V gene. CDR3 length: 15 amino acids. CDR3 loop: CASSFMDRGYSPLHF. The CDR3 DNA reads TGTGCCAGCAGCTTTATGGACAGGGGATATTCACCCCTCCACTTT.

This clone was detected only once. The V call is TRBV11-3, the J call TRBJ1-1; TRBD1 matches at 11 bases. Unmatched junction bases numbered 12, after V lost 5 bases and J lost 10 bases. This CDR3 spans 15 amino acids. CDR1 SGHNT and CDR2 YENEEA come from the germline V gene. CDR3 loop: CASSPDRGRMLGAFF. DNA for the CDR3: TGTGCCAGCAGCCCGGACAGGGGGCGAATGCTGGGAGCTTTCTTT.

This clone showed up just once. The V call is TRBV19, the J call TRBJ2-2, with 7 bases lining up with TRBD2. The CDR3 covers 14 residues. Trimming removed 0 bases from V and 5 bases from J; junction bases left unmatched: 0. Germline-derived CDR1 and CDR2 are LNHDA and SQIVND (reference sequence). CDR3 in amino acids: CASSIEGGTGELFF. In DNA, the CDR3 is TGTGCCAGTAGTATAGAGGGGGGGACCGGGGAGCTGTTTTTT.

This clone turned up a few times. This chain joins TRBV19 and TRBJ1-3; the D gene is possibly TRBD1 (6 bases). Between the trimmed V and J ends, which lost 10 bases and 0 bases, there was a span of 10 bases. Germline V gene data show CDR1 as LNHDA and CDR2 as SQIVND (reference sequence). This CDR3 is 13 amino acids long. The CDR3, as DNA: TGTGCCACAGGGACAAGCTCTGGAAACACCATATATTTT. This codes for CATGTSSGNTIYF.

CDR3 amino acids: CASSLNTLSGNTIYF. The CDR3 DNA sequence: TGTGCCAGCAGTTTGAACACCTTATCTGGAAACACCATATATTTT. The rearrangement uses TRBV6-5 and TRBJ1-3; D is unresolved. Germline lookup yields CDR1 MNHEY and CDR2 SVGAGI. V lost 4 bases and J 1 base, leaving 11 bases between the germline ends. The CDR3 is 15 amino acids.

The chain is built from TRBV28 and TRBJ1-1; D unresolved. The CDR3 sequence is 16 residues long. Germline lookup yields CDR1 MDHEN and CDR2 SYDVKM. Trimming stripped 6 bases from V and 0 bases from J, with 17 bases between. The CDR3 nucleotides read TGTGCCAGCAGCCCTCGGGGTGGAAATTTGAACACTGAAGCTTTCTTT. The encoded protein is CASSPRGGNLNTEAFF.

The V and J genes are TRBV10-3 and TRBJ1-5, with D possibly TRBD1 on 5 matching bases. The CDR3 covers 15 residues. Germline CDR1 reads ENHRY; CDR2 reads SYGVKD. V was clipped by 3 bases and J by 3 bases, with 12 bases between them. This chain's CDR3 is CAISDPKGNNQPQHF. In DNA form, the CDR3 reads TGTGCCATCAGTGATCCAAAGGGGAACAATCAGCCCCAGCATTTT.

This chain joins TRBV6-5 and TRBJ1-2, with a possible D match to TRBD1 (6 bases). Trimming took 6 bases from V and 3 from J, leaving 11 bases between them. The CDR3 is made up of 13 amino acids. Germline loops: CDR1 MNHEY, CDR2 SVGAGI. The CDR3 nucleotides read TGTGCCAGCAGCTCCACAGGGTACTATGGCTACACCTTC. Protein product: CASSSTGYYGYTF.

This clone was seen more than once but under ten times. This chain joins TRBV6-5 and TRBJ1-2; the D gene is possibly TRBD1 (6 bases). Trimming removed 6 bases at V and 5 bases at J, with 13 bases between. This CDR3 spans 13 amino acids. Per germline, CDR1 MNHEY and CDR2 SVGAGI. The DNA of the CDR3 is TGTGCCAGCAGCACAGGACAGTCGTATGGCTACACCTTC. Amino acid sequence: CASSTGQSYGYTF.

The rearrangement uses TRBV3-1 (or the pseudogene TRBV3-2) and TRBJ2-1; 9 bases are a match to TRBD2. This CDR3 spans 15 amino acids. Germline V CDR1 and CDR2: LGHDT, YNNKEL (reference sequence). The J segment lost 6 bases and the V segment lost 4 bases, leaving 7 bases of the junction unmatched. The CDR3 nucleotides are TGTGCCAGCAGCCTCCGACTAGCGGAGCTCAATGAGCAGTTCTTC. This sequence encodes CASSLRLAELNEQFF.

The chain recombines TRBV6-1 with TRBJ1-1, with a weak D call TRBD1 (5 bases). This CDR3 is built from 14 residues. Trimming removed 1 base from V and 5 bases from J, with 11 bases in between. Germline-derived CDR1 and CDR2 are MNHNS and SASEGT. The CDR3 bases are TGTGCCAGCAGTGAAGAAGGGGTTCGGACTGAAGCTTTCTTT. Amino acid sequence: CASSEEGVRTEAFF.

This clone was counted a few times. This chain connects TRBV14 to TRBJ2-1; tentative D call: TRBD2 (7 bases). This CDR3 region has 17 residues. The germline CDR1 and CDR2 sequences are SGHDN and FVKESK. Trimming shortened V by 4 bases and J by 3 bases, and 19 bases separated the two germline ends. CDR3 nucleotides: TGTGCCAGCAGCCCCGGAGGGGGGGGAGTGGTCTACAATGAGCAGTTCTTC. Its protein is CASSPGGGGVVYNEQFF. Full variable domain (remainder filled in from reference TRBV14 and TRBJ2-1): EAGVTQFPSHSVIEKGQTVTLRCDPISGHDNLYWYRRVMGKEIKFLLHFVKESKQDESGMPNNRFLAERTGGTYSTLKVQPAELEDSGVYFCASSPGGGGVVYNEQFFGPGTRLTVL.

The CDR3 bases are TGTGCCAGCAGTTTATACAAGCGGGAGCAGTTCTTC. Amino acid sequence: CASSLYKREQFF. This chain uses TRBV12-3 or TRBV12-4 with TRBJ2-1; D possibly corresponds to TRBD2 (5 bases). With 2 bases removed from V and 10 bases from J, the gap between germline ends came to 9 bases. CDR3 size: 12 residues.

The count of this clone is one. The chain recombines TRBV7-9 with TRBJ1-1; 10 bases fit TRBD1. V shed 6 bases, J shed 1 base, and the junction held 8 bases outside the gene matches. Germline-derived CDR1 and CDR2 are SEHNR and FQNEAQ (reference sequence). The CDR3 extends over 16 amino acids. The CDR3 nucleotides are TGTGCCAGCAGTTCTACGGGGACAGGGGAGAACACTGAAGCTTTCTTT. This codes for CASSSTGTGENTEAFF.

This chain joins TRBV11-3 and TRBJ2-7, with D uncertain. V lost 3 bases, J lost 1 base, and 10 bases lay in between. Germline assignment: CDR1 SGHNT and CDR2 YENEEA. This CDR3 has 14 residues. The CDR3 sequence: CASSFYPDSYEQYF. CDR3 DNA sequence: TGTGCCAGCAGCTTTTACCCAGATTCCTACGAGCAGTACTTC.

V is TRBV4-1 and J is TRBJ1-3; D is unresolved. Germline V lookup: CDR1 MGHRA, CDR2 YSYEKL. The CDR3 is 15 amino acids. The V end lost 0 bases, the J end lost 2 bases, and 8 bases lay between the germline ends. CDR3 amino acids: CASSQDRGTGNTIYF. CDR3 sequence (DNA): TGCGCCAGCAGCCAAGATCGAGGCACTGGAAACACCATATATTTT.